The clone carrying this TCR beta chain was detected many times. Its specificity is unknown. This sample is drawn from a study of post-analysis software for immune sequencing data. The germline V gene encodes CDR1 SGHAT and CDR2 FQNNGV. V trimming: 2 bases; J trimming: 0 bases; junction bases outside the gene matches: 5. The CDR3 is 17 amino acids. TCR beta cDNA libraries had unique molecular identifiers. MiXCR, applied by TCRdb to the PCR reads, yields one record per CDR3 protein. The sample holds 250,000 to 300,000 distinct CDR3 sequences, 30% to 45% seen once. Regarding the study as a whole: Patients had higher frequencies than controls of a handful of TRBV segments, including TRBV5-6, TRBV5-1 and TRBV20-1.

The sequenced sample consisted of blood. The V call is TRBV11-2, the J call TRBJ2-3, with 10 bases aligning to TRBD2. This receptor was identified in a girl between 5 and 17 years old with multiple sclerosis. CDR3 sequence: CASSLRTSGYSTDTQYF. Written as DNA, the CDR3 is TGTGCCAGCAGCTTAAGGACTAGCGGATACAGCACAGATACGCAGTATTTT.